Following are 20 T cell receptor beta chains from one sample sequenced in a study of blood T cells in healthy people across ages. A second PCR, run for about 7 to 11 cycles, used a sample-barcoded 5' primer plus a J-beta primer mix. TCRdb redid the calling of the 5' RACE reads with MiXCR, one entry per CDR3 protein. This sample carries about 1.1 million distinct CDR3 sequences, around two fifths of them seen once, and the ten largest clones take 10% to 15%. What was sequenced was blood. The receptors here all came from a man aged 18 to 30 in good health.

In regard to this clonotype: This may be a read error, as it is one base from a much larger clone. The CDR3: CASSATLGASEQYF. The DNA of the CDR3 is TGTGCCAGCAGTGCCACCTTGGGGGCTAGCGAGCAGTACTTC. V usage is TRBV6-5 and J usage is TRBJ2-7; D is perhaps TRBD1 (6 bases). The germline V gene has CDR1 MNHEY and CDR2 SVGAGI. V lost 5 bases and J lost 6, with 17 bases in between. The CDR3 runs 14 residues.

The gene calls are TRBV12-3 or TRBV12-4 and TRBJ2-2; 8 bases match TRBD2. This CDR3 has 16 amino acids. Trimming cost V 8 bases and J 3 bases; bases outside gene matches: 11. The chain's CDR3 is CASLEAGGVHTGELFF. In DNA form, the CDR3 reads TGTGCCAGCCTCGAGGCGGGAGGTGTACACACCGGGGAGCTGTTTTTT.

The chain couples TRBV10-3 to TRBJ1-1; no firm D call. The CDR3 is made up of 12 amino acids. Trimming stripped 2 bases from V and 10 bases from J, with 11 bases between. Germline V gene sequence: CDR1 ENHRY, CDR2 SYGVKD. The CDR3 sequence: CAISEELALAFF. The CDR3 region has the DNA TGTGCCATCAGTGAGGAGTTGGCCTTAGCTTTCTTT.

The genes are TRBV20-1 and TRBJ2-3; maybe TRBD2 (6 bases). The germline V and J ends were trimmed by 4 bases and 0 bases, with 8 bases remaining between them. CDR1 and CDR2 (germline): DFQATT, SNEGSKA (reference sequence). The CDR3 has 13 amino acids. The CDR3 DNA follows: TGCAGTGCTAACAGCGGGAGCACAGATACGCAGTATTTT. Translated, it gives CSANSGSTDTQYF.

This chain joins TRBV7-2 and TRBJ2-1; TRBD1 might be the D (6 bases). The CDR3 totals 14 residues. CDR1 and CDR2 (germline): SGHTA, FQGNSA. Trimming shortened V by 1 base and J by 6 bases, and 10 bases separated the two germline ends. DNA for the CDR3: TGTGCCAGCAGCTTAGGGGGGCAGAGCAATGAGCAGTTCTTC. Its translation: CASSLGGQSNEQFF.

This clonotype has just a few counts. The rearrangement links TRBV7-9 to TRBJ1-2; possible D gene TRBD1, 5 bases. Trimming took 6 bases from V and 10 from J, leaving 15 bases between them. Germline CDR1 SEHNR, CDR2 FQNEAQ (reference sequence). CDR3 length equals 12 residues. The CDR3 nucleotides read TGTGCCAGCAGTTCCGACCGGGACGCCTACACCTTC. Protein product: CASSSDRDAYTF.

The chain combines TRBV20-1 with TRBJ2-7, with 7 bases fitting TRBD1. CDR3 length equals 13 residues. CDR1 is DFQATT and CDR2 is SNEGSKA in the germline V gene (reference sequence). V trimming: 7 bases; J trimming: 1 base; junction bases outside the gene matches: 7. CDR3 protein: CSGRTGNSYEQYF. The CDR3 nucleotides are TGCAGTGGGAGGACAGGTAATTCCTACGAGCAGTACTTC.

V is TRBV2 and J is TRBJ2-2; TRBD1 aligns across 7 bases. Trimming cost V 7 bases and J 4 bases; bases outside gene matches: 9. This CDR3 has 15 amino acids. Germline CDR1 SNHLY, CDR2 FYNNEI. In nucleotides, the CDR3 is TGTGCCAGCATGATGCAGACAGGGATCACCGGGGAGCTGTTTTTT. This encodes CASMMQTGITGELFF.

The rearrangement joins TRBV29-1 to TRBJ1-2; the match to TRBD1 covers 9 bases. Per the germline V gene, CDR1 is SQVTM and CDR2 is ANQGSEA. The V and J ends lost 6 bases and 5 bases, in that order; junction bases with no gene match: 7. The CDR3 is 13 amino acids. The CDR3 coding sequence is TGCAGCGTGCGGGACAGGGTAGAATATGGCTACACCTTC. It encodes CSVRDRVEYGYTF.

As concerns this clonotype: This may stem from a read error, because a much larger clone lies one nucleotide away. V gene TRBV29-1 combines with J gene TRBJ2-1; D not resolved. Germline CDR1 SQVTM, CDR2 ANQGSEA. This CDR3 comprises 12 residues. Trimming stripped 4 bases from V and 0 bases from J, with 4 bases between. CDR3: CSVGDSYNEQFF. CDR3 in DNA: TGCAGCGTTGGGGACTCCTACAATGAGCAGTTCTTC.

The genes are TRBV6-5 and TRBJ1-1; 10 nucleotides line up with TRBD1. Germline lookup yields CDR1 MNHEY and CDR2 SVGAGI. This CDR3 region has 14 residues. V shed 5 bases and J 6 bases; nucleotides not matched to a gene: 6. This CDR3 is CASSHRDRGAEAFF. The CDR3, as DNA: TGTGCCAGCAGTCATAGGGACAGGGGAGCTGAAGCTTTCTTT.

The chain uses TRBV4-3 and TRBJ2-2; D is possibly TRBD1 or TRBD2 (5 bases each). Between the trimmed V and J ends, which lost 0 bases and 3 bases, there was a span of 17 bases. The CDR3 consists of 18 residues. The germline V gene has CDR1 LGHNA and CDR2 YSLEER. CDR3 sequence reads: CASSQERVSGFDTGELFF. CDR3 bases: TGCGCCAGCAGCCAAGAGAGGGTGTCAGGGTTCGACACCGGGGAGCTGTTTTTT.

V and J are TRBV29-1 and TRBJ1-4, with D maybe TRBD1 (6 bases). The V end lost 7 bases, the J end lost 7 bases, and 19 bases lay between the germline ends. The germline V gene has CDR1 SQVTM and CDR2 ANQGSEA. This CDR3 has 14 amino acids. CDR3 amino acids: CSGTGIGFGEKLFF. The CDR3 DNA is TGCAGCGGTACAGGGATAGGTTTCGGTGAAAAACTGTTTTTT.

This clonotype was observed many times. Here the CDR3 reads CALEGRVIEQYF. The CDR3 region has the DNA TGTGCCCTGGAGGGTCGAGTGATCGAGCAGTACTTC. The chain has TRBV9 and TRBJ2-5; TRBD2 is a possible D gene (6 bases). The J call may be in error: the DNA end matches TRBJ2-7 better. Germline V lookup: CDR1 SGDLS, CDR2 YYNGEE. The CDR3 is made up of 12 amino acids.

The chain combines TRBV12-3 or TRBV12-4 with TRBJ2-3; tentatively, D is TRBD1 (5 bases). The CDR3 contains 15 residues. V dropped 3 bases and J dropped 2 bases, with 12 bases sitting between them. CDR3 DNA sequence: TGTGCCAGCAGTTTCGGCAGGGTTGACACAGATACGCAGTATTTT. This translates into CASSFGRVDTDTQYF.

V is TRBV10-3 and J is TRBJ1-4; 7 nucleotides line up with TRBD1. The CDR3 spans 17 residues. Germline-derived CDR1 and CDR2 are ENHRY and SYGVKD. Unmatched junction bases numbered 6, after V lost 0 bases and J lost 2 bases. In DNA form, the CDR3 reads TGTGCCATCAGTGAGTCGGGAGGGGGCGCGACTAATGAAAAACTGTTTTTT. Its translation is CAISESGGGATNEKLFF.

The table lists this clonotype with a few counts. Written as DNA, the CDR3 is TGCGCCAGCAGCCAAGATAGAGGGTTTCATCAGCCCCAGCATTTT. Protein: CASSQDRGFHQPQHF. This rearrangement joins TRBV4-3 to TRBJ1-5; D ambiguous. Per germline, CDR1 LGHNA and CDR2 YSLEER. CDR3 length: 15 residues. V dropped 0 bases and J dropped 5 bases, with 11 bases sitting between them.

This clonotype was detected ten times or more. The chain joins TRBV20-1 to TRBJ2-1, with 7 bases that match TRBD1. Germline CDR1 DFQATT, CDR2 SNEGSKA (reference sequence). V gave up 6 bases and J gave up 4 bases; unmatched junction bases: 6. The length of the CDR3 is 13 residues. CDR3 nucleotide sequence: TGCAGTGCCAGACCGGGACAGTACAATGAGCAGTTCTTC. Its translation: CSARPGQYNEQFF.

This clonotype occurred once. The chain combines TRBV4-3 with TRBJ2-1, with 11 bases lining up with TRBD1. This CDR3 has 16 residues. Germline-derived CDR1 and CDR2 are LGHNA and YSLEER. With V trimmed by 0 bases and J by 10 bases, 8 bases remained unmatched. CDR3 amino acids: CASSQEDRGRFKEQFF. In DNA, the CDR3 is TGCGCCAGCAGCCAAGAGGACAGGGGGCGCTTTAAGGAGCAGTTCTTC.

This clonotype showed up many times. The chain joins TRBV5-1 to TRBJ1-5; 9 nucleotides match TRBD1. J was trimmed by 7 bases and V by 2 bases; bases with no gene match: 1. Germline-derived CDR1 and CDR2 are SGHRS and YFSETQ. The CDR3 totals 13 residues. In nucleotides, the CDR3 is TGCGCCAGCAGCTTCGACAGGGGGCAGCCCCAGCATTTT. Protein sequence: CASSFDRGQPQHF.